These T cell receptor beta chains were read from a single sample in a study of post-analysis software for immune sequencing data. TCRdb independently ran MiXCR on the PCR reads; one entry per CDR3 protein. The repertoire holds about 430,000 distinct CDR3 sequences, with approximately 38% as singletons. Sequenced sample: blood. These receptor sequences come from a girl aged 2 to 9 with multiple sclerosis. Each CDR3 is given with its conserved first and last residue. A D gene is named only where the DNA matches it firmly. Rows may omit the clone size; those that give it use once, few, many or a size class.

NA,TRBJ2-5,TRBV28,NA,CASTPNWRQETQYF,TGTGCCAGCACCCCCAACTGGAGACAAGAGACCCAGTACTTC
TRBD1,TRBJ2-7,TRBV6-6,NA,CASSYPGQGTYEQYF,TGTGCCAGCAGTTACCCGGGACAGGGAACCTACGAGCAGTACTTC
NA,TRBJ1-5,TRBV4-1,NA,CASSPLSGSQPQHF,TGCGCCAGCAGCCCGCTCTCGGGTTCGCAGCCCCAGCATTTT
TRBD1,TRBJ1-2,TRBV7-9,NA,CASSLGGRQGNYGYTF,TGTGCCAGCAGCTTAGGAGGGCGACAGGGGAACTATGGCTACACCTTC
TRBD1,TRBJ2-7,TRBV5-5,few,CASSYTGTATYEQYF,TGTGCCAGCAGCTATACCGGGACAGCCACCTACGAGCAGTACTTC
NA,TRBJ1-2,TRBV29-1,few,CSVVPGPSPYGYTF,TGCAGCGTTGTTCCGGGGCCCTCTCCGTATGGCTACACCTTC
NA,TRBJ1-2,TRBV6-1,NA,CASSERGDNYGYTF,TGTGCCAGCAGTGAGAGGGGCGATAACTATGGCTACACCTTC
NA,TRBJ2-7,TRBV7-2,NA,CASSSYPRTDTYEQYF,TGTGCCAGCAGCTCCTACCCACGGACGGATACCTACGAGCAGTACTTC
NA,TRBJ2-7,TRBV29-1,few,CSVVGENTSYEQYF,TGCAGCGTTGTAGGCGAAAATACCTCCTACGAGCAGTACTTC
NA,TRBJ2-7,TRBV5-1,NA,CASSFGADAYEQYF,TGCGCCAGCAGCTTCGGAGCGGATGCCTACGAGCAGTACTTC
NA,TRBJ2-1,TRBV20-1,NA,CSASRDLRGQFF,TGCAGTGCCTCCAGGGATTTACGTGGGCAGTTCTTC
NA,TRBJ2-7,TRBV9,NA,CASSPQGGPYEQYF,TGTGCCAGCAGCCCTCAGGGGGGGCCCTACGAGCAGTACTTC
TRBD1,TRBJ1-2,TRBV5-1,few,CASSPPTGAYGYTF,TGCGCCAGCAGCCCCCCGACAGGGGCCTATGGCTACACCTTC
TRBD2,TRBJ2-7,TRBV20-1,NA,CSATKRASGARWNEQYF,TGCAGTGCTACAAAAAGGGCTAGCGGGGCAAGGTGGAACGAGCAGTACTTC
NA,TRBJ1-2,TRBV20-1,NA,CSARPTGSHGYTF,TGCAGTGCTAGGCCTACAGGATCCCATGGCTACACCTTC
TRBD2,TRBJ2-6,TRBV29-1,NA,CSVSWAAGAVMSGANVLTF,TGCAGCGTCTCCTGGGCCGCGGGAGCAGTCATGTCTGGGGCCAACGTCCTGACTTTC
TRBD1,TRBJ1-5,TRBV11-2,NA,CASSSGVTGVVSNQPQHF,TGTGCCAGCAGCTCGGGGGTCACAGGGGTGGTTAGCAATCAGCCCCAGCATTTT
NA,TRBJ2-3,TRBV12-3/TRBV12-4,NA,CASMSEYTDTQYF,TGTGCCAGCATGTCGGAATACACAGATACGCAGTATTTT
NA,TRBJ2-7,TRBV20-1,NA,CSANSGYEQYF,TGCAGTGCTAATAGCGGCTACGAGCAGTACTTC
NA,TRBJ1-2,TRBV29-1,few,CSVLRAAGPINYGYTF,TGCAGCGTTTTAAGGGCCGCGGGTCCCATCAACTATGGCTACACCTTC
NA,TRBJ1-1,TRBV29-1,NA,CSVEYQENTETFF,TGCAGCGTTGAATATCAGGAGAACACTGAAACTTTCTTT
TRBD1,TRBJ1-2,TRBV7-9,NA,CAGRQGNYGYTF,TGTGCCGGCAGACAGGGGAACTATGGCTACACCTTC
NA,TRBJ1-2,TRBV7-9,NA,CASSLEPVGINYGYTF,TGTGCCAGCAGCTTAGAGCCCGTGGGGATCAACTATGGCTACACCTTC
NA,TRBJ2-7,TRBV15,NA,CATSSPARNGAYEQYF,TGTGCCACCAGCAGCCCCGCCCGGAACGGAGCCTACGAGCAGTACTTC
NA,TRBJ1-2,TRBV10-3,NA,CAISEGQDRSIYGYTF,TGTGCCATCAGTGAAGGGCAAGACAGATCAATCTATGGCTACACCTTC
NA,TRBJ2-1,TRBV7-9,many,CASSLVPPWVNNEQFF,TGTGCCAGCAGCTTAGTCCCGCCATGGGTAAACAATGAGCAGTTCTTC
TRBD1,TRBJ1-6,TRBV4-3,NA,CASSQEGARGRLGIYSPLHF,TGCGCCAGCAGCCAAGAAGGAGCCAGGGGGCGTCTAGGAATATATTCACCCCTCCACTTT
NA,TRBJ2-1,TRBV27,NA,CASIAPGDYNEQFF,TGTGCCAGCATCGCCCCGGGAGATTACAATGAGCAGTTCTTC
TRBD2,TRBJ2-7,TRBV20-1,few,CSAYRGLADYSSYGQYF,TGCAGTGCCTATAGAGGACTAGCAGATTATAGCTCCTACGGGCAGTACTTC
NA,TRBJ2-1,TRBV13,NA,CASSASRGNEQFF,TGTGCCAGCAGCGCGTCTCGGGGCAATGAGCAGTTCTTC
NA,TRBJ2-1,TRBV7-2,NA,CASSPRTANNEQFF,TGTGCCAGCAGCCCCCGGACGGCTAACAATGAGCAGTTCTTC
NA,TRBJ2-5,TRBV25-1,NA,CARNVGQRRNMETQYF,TGTGCCAGGAATGTGGGCCAGAGGCGAAATATGGAGACCCAGTACTTC
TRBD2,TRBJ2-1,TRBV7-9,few,CASSIRGWGGSYNEQFF,TGTGCCAGCAGCATCCGCGGGTGGGGCGGGAGCTACAATGAGCAGTTCTTC
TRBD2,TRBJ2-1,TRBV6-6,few,CASSSSGQQFF,TGTGCCAGCAGCTCTAGCGGGCAGCAGTTCTTC
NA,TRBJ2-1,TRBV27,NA,CASSLIGEGYNEQFF,TGTGCCAGCAGTTTAATCGGGGAAGGGTACAATGAGCAGTTCTTC
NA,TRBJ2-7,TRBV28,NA,CASSRGTLYEQYF,TGTGCCAGCAGCCGGGGGACATTATACGAGCAGTACTTC
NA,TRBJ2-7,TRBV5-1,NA,CASSTAYEQYF,TGCGCCAGCAGCACGGCGTACGAGCAGTACTTC
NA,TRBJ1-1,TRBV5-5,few,CASGVTRNTEAFF,TGTGCCAGCGGTGTGACGCGGAACACTGAAGCTTTCTTT
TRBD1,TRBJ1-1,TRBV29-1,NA,CSVEFAGSRGPEAFF,TGCAGCGTTGAATTCGCAGGCTCAAGGGGGCCTGAAGCTTTCTTT
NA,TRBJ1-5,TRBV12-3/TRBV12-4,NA,CASSLRDLHNQPQHF,TGTGCCAGCAGTTTAAGGGATCTCCACAATCAGCCCCAGCATTTT
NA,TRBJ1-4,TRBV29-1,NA,CSGGRQGEKLFF,TGCAGCGGGGGCCGGCAGGGAGAAAAACTGTTTTTT
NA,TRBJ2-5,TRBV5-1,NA,CASGSYQETQYF,TGCGCCAGCGGCTCGTACCAAGAGACCCAGTACTTC
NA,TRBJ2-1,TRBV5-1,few,CASSLWTALIRNEQFF,TGCGCCAGCAGCTTGTGGACGGCCTTGATCCGCAATGAGCAGTTCTTC
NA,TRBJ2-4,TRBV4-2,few,CASSQDGEGAKNIQYF,TGTGCCAGCAGCCAAGATGGCGAAGGGGCCAAAAACATTCAGTACTTC
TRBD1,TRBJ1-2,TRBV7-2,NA,CASSPTGVGYTF,TGTGCCAGCAGCCCTACAGGGGTGGGCTACACCTTC